These 5 T cell receptor beta chains originate from one sample sequenced in a study of T cell responses to AZD1222 COVID-19 vaccine. TCRdb's copy holds only in-frame clones and misses some; the assay was immunoSEQ multiplex PCR. The sample shows some 30,000 clones, about 86% of them seen only once. Material: peripheral blood, obtained on day 0 of AZD1222 vaccination. The source of these receptors is an adult in good health.

This chain joins TRBV30 and TRBJ2-2; weak D call: TRBD2 (5 bases). CDR1 GTSNPN and CDR2 SVGIG come from the germline V gene (reference sequence). This CDR3 contains 15 residues. Trimming removed 0 bases at V and 8 bases at J, with 16 bases between. The CDR3 DNA is TGTGCCTGGAGTGTACTCGCGGGTCGGGAAGGGGAGCTGTTTTTT. Its translation: CAWSVLAGREGELFF.

The chain recombines TRBV5-1 with TRBJ1-2; 9 bases map to TRBD1. The germline V gene has CDR1 SGHRS and CDR2 YFSETQ. The CDR3 runs 15 residues. The trim removed 4 bases at V and 2 bases at J, leaving 6 bases unmatched. The CDR3 sequence: CASSPRTGANYGYTF. CDR3 DNA sequence: TGCGCCAGCAGCCCTAGGACAGGGGCCAACTATGGCTACACCTTC.

V and J are TRBV6-4 and TRBJ1-5; D is unclear. The germline V gene has CDR1 MRHNA and CDR2 SNTAGT. Trimming removed 6 bases from V and 7 bases from J, with 13 bases in between. This CDR3 has 13 residues. The CDR3 is CASSVFDGQPQHF. CDR3 sequence (DNA): TGTGCCAGCAGCGTTTTCGATGGCCAGCCCCAGCATTTT.

The V call is TRBV6-6, the J call TRBJ1-3; tentative D call: TRBD1 (6 bases). Trimming took 6 bases from V and 4 from J, leaving 16 bases between them. Germline CDR1 and CDR2: MNHNY and SVGAGI (reference sequence). The CDR3 extends over 15 amino acids. The DNA for the CDR3 is TGTGCCAGCAGCTTAATGGGGGCTGGGGGAAACACCATATATTTT. Translating gives CASSLMGAGGNTIYF.

J is TRBJ2-2 and V is TRBV18; D gene unclear. V lost 6 bases and J lost 6, with 11 bases in between. The CDR3 consists of 13 residues. Germline lookup yields CDR1 KGHSH and CDR2 LQKENI. The CDR3 sequence: CASSPLDSGELFF. As DNA, the CDR3 is TGTGCCAGCTCGCCTCTAGATTCCGGGGAGCTGTTTTTT.